Listed below are T cell receptor beta chains from one sample, sequenced in a study of post-analysis software for immune sequencing data. MiXCR was run by TCRdb on the PCR reads, yielding one entry per CDR3 protein. Of hundreds of thousands of distinct CDR3 sequences in the sample, 44% are singletons; the top ten hold over 1.5%. The source material was blood. The source of these receptors is a girl aged 5 to 17 with multiple sclerosis. Both conserved end residues are trimmed from each CDR3. The size of a clone is reported for some rows only, either as once, few or many, or as a class for expanded clones.

CDR3: ASSVVTSGGEPEQF
size: NA
J: TRBJ2-1
V: TRBV12-3/TRBV12-4
length: 14

CDR3: ASSFEPGALYGYT
size: NA
J: TRBJ1-2
V: TRBV12-3/TRBV12-4
length: 13

CDR3: ASSFAGNTGELF
size: NA
J: TRBJ2-2
V: TRBV6-5
length: 12

CDR3: SVGTNEQF
size: NA
J: TRBJ2-1
V: TRBV29-1
length: 8

CDR3: ASSADTGGELF
size: few
J: TRBJ2-2
V: TRBV2
length: 11

CDR3: NAQTGTRVVKTQY
size: NA
J: TRBJ2-5
V: TRBV20-1
length: 13

CDR3: ASRAGTSLLRSYNEQF
size: few
J: TRBJ2-1
V: TRBV5-5
length: 16

CDR3: SASGTSGDPSYEQY
size: NA
J: NA
V: TRBV20-1
length: 14

CDR3: ASSFSGGAYNEQF
size: few
J: TRBJ2-1
V: TRBV7-2
length: 13

CDR3: ASSQLPMGANVLT
size: NA
J: TRBJ2-6
V: TRBV4-1
length: 13

CDR3: ASSLITNEAF
size: NA
J: TRBJ1-1
V: TRBV12-3/TRBV12-4
length: 10

CDR3: ASSQRGSGVRDTQY
size: few
J: TRBJ2-3
V: TRBV4-1
length: 14

CDR3: SAFRGFDKNIQY
size: NA
J: TRBJ2-4
V: TRBV20-1
length: 12

CDR3: ASSLMVSSGDQDTQY
size: few
J: TRBJ2-3
V: TRBV12-3/TRBV12-4
length: 15

CDR3: ASLRGSTGSNYGYT
size: NA
J: TRBJ1-2
V: TRBV7-9
length: 14

CDR3: ASSSLPGSSLAKNIQY
size: few
J: TRBJ2-4
V: TRBV27
length: 16

CDR3: SARVSETQY
size: NA
J: NA
V: TRBV20-1
length: 9